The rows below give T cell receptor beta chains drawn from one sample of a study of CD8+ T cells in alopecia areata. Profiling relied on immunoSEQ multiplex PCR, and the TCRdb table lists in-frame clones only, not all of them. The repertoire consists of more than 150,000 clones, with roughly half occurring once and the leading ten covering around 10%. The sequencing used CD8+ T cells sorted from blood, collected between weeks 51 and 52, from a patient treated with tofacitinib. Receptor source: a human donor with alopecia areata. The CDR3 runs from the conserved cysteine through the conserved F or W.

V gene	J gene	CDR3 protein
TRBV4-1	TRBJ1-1	CASSQKTGTNTEAFF
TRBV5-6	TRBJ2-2	CASSPWQGGTNTGELFF
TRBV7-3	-	CASSFGTGYEQYF
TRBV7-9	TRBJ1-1	CASSLAGGGTEAFF
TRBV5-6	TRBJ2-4	CASSFGDIQYF
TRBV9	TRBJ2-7	CASSVAGGHYEQYF
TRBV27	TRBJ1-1	CASSGGVNTEAFF
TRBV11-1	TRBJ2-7	CASSSDPPYEQYF
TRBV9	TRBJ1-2	CASSVGGAANYGYTF
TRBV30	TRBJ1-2	CAWGTVSYTF
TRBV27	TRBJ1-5	CASSLDRVNQPQHF
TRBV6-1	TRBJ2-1	CASIEGSSYNEQFF
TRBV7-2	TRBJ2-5	CASSLAAGLQETQYF
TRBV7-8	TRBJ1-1	CASSLAGQGTGTEAFF
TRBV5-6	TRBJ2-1	CASSSMVNEQFF
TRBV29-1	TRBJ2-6	CSVGQGGSGANVLTF
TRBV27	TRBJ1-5	CASSLGMYQPQHF
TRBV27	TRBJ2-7	CASSLRGQSDEQYF
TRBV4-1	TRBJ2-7	CASSQEECCEQYF
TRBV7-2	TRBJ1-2	CASSLQGIGVFGYTF
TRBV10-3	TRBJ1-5	CAISTDRGSQPQHF
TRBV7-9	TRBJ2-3	CASSLFSGEDTQYF
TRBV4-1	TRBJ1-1	CASSQQMGQDTEAFF
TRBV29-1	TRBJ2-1	CSVFGAEQFF
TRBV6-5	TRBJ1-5	CASSYRGRNQPQHF
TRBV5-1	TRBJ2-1	CASRDSYNEQFF
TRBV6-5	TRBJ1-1	CASLPFGQSNTEAFF
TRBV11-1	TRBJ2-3	CASSREGELDTQYF
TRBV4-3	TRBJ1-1	CASSQVYGNTEAFF
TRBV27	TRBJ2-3	CASSARVASTDTQYF
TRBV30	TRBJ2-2	CAWNGASGATPNTGELFF
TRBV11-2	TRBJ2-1	CASSRRGEGSYNEQFF
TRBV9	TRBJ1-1	CASRPWGENEAFF
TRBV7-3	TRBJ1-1	CASSPRGDNTEAFF
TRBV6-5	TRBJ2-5	CASSSMGETQYF
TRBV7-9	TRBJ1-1	CASSWTGGGTEAFF
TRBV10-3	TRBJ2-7	CAMSVRGENSYEQYF
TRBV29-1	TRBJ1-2	CSDGGTGLYTF
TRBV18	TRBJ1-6	CASSSDRAYSPLHF
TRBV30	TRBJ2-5	CAWSVSGETQYF
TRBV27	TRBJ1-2	CASSPSSGHRGYGYTF
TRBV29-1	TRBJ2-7	CSAWGEGASYEQYF
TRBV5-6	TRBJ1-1	CASSLGHTNTEAFF
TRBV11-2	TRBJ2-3	CASSPSTGRQYF
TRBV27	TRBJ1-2	CASSPSQGQTYYGYTF
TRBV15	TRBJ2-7	CATSRLAGYEQYF
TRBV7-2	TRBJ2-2	CASSPGRVSTGELFF
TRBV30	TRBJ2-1	CAWSPQGNEQFF
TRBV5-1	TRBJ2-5	CASSLSHGGETQYF
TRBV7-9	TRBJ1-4	CASSLAEGQGGEKLFF
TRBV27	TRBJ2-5	CASSLLGKQETQYF
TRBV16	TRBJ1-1	CASSLPGRGHEAFF
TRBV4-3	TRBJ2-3	CASSAGGPPADTQYF
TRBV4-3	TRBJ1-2	CASSLNQELDNYGYTF
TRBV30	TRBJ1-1	CAWANGIYTEAFF
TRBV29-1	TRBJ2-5	CSVDIGGNQETQYF
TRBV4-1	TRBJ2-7	CASSQERGEGHEQYF
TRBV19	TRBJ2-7	CASSRDPRDYEQYF